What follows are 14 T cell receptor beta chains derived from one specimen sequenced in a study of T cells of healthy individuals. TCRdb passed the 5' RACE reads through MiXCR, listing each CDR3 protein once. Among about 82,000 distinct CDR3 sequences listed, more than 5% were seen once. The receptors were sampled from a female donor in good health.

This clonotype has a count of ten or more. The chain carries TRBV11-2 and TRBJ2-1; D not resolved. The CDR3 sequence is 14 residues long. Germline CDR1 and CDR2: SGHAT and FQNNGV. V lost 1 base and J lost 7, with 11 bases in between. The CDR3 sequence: CASSLGPRANEQFF. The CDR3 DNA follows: TGTGCCAGCAGCTTAGGACCCCGGGCTAATGAGCAGTTCTTC.

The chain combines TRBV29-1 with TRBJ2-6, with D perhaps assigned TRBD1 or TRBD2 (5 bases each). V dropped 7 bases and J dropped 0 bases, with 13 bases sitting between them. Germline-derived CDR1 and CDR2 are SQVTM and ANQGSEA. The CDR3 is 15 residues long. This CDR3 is CSARGSHSGANVLTF. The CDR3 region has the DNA TGCAGCGCCCGGGGCAGCCACTCTGGGGCCAACGTCCTGACTTTC.

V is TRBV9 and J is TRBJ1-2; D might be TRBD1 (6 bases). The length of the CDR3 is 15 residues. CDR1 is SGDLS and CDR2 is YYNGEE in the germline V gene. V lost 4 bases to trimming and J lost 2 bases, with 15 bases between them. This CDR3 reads CASSSAGHLNYGYTF. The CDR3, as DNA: TGTGCCAGCAGCAGCGCGGGACATTTAAACTATGGCTACACCTTC.

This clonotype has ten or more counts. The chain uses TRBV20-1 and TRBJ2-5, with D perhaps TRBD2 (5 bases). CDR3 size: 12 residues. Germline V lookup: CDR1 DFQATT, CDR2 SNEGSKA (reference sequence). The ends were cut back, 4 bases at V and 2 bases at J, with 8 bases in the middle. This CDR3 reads CSATEDQETQYF. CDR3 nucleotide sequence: TGCAGTGCTACGGAGGATCAAGAGACCCAGTACTTC.

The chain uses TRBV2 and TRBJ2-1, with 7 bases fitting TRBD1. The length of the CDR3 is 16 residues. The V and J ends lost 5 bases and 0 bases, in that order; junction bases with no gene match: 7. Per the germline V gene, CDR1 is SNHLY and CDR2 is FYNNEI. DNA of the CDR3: TGTGCCAGCAGTACCCAGGGGGAGAGCTCCTACAATGAGCAGTTCTTC. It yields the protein CASSTQGESSYNEQFF. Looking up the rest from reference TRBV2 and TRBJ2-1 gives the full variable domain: EPEVTQTPSHQVTQMGQEVILRCVPISNHLYFYWYRQILGQKVEFLVSFYNNEISEKSEIFDDQFSVERPDGSNFTLKIRSTKLEDSAMYFCASSTQGESSYNEQFFGPGTRLTVL.

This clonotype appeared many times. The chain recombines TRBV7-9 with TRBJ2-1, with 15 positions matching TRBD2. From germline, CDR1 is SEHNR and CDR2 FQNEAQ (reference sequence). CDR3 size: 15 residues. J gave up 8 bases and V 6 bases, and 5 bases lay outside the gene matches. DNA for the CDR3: TGTGCCAGCAGTTCCGGGACTAGCGGGAGGCATGAGCAGTTCTTC. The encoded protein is CASSSGTSGRHEQFF.

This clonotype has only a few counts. CDR3 sequence reads: CSVNRGRRQETQYF. The CDR3 nucleotides are TGCAGCGTGAACAGGGGGCGAAGGCAAGAGACCCAGTACTTC. The rearrangement links TRBV29-1 to TRBJ2-5, with 9 bases matching TRBD1. Trimming at V came to 6 bases and at J to 2 bases, leaving 7 bases not matched to a gene. Germline lookup yields CDR1 SQVTM and CDR2 ANQGSEA. This CDR3 region has 14 residues.

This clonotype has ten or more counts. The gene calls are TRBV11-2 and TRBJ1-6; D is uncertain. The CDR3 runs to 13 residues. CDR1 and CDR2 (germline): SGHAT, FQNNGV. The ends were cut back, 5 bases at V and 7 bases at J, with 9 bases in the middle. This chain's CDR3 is CASSLERNSPLHF. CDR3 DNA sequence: TGTGCCAGCAGCCTCGAACGGAATTCACCCCTCCACTTT.

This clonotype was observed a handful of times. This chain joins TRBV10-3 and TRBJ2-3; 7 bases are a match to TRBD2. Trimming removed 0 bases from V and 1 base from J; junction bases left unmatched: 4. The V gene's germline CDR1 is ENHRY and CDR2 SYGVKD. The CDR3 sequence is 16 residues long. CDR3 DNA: TGTGCCATCAGTGAGTCAGCGGGATCGGGCACAGATACGCAGTATTTT. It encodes CAISESAGSGTDTQYF.

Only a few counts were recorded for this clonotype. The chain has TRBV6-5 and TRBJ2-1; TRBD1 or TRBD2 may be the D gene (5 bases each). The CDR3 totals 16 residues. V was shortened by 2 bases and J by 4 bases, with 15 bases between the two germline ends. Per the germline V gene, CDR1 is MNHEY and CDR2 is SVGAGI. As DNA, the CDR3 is TGTGCCAGCAGTTACGGGGGATTCAAGCTATACAATGAGCAGTTCTTC. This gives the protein CASSYGGFKLYNEQFF.

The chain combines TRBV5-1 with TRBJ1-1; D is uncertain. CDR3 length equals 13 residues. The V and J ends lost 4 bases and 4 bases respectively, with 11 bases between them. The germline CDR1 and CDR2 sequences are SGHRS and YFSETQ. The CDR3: CASSGARGTEAFF. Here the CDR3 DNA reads TGCGCCAGCAGCGGCGCCCGGGGCACTGAAGCTTTCTTT. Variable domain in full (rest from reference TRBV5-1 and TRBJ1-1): KAGVTQTPRYLIKTRGQQVTLSCSPISGHRSVSWYQQTPGQGLQFLFEYFSETQRNKGNFPGRFSGRQFSNSRSEMNVSTLELGDSALYLCASSGARGTEAFFGQGTRLTVV.

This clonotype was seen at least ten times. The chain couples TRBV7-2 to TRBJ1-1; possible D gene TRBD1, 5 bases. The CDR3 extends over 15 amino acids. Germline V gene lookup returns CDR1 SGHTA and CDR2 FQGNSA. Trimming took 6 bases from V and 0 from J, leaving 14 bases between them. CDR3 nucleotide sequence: TGTGCCAGCAGTTCAGGGACGGGGATGAACACTGAAGCTTTCTTT. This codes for CASSSGTGMNTEAFF.

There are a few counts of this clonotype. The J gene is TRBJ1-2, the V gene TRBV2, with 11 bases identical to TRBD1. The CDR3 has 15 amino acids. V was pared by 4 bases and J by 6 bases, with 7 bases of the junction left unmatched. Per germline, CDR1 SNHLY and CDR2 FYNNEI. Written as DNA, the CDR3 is TGTGCCAGCAGTGCGATTCGGGACAGGGGGAATGGCTACACCTTC. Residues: CASSAIRDRGNGYTF.

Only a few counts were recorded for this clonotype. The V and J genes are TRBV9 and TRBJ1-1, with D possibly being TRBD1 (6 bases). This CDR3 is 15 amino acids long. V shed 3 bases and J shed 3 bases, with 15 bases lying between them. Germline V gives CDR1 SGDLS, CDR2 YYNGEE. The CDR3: CASSGEGGGYTEAFF. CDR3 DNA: TGTGCCAGCAGCGGAGAGGGGGGGGGTTACACTGAAGCTTTCTTT.